The 26 T cell receptor beta chains below all came from one sample that was sequenced in a study of T cell changes during pregnancy in multiple sclerosis. The table came from immunoSEQ multiplex PCR; TCRdb's copy has only in-frame clones and leaves some out. The sample holds 89,000 or so clones, over 80% seen once. The sequencing used PBMCs, collected in the first trimester of pregnancy. The receptors here all came from a female donor in good health, serving as a control in a pregnancy study. Some clones in this sample may be carry-over from other donors' samples.

The chain recombines TRBV7-3 with TRBJ2-1; D perhaps matches TRBD2 (5 bases). Trimming pared 3 bases from V and 9 bases from J, leaving 12 bases between. This CDR3 comprises 13 residues. Germline lookup yields CDR1 SGHTA and CDR2 FQGTGA. The CDR3 loop reads CASSFGIAGEQFF. The CDR3 region has the DNA TGTGCCAGCAGCTTTGGTATCGCGGGTGAGCAGTTCTTC.

CDR3 sequence (DNA): TGTGCCAGCAGGACAGGGGGCTACGAGCAGTACTTC. It yields the protein CASRTGGYEQYF. This chain connects TRBV11-3 to TRBJ2-7; TRBD1 matches at 9 bases. CDR1 is SGHNT and CDR2 is YENEEA in the germline V gene. V was pared by 6 bases and J by 3 bases, with 0 bases of the junction left unmatched. This CDR3 has 12 residues.

The genes are TRBV6-5 and TRBJ1-5; D is unresolved. Looked up from germline, CDR1 is MNHEY and CDR2 is SVGAGI. The V end lost 4 bases, the J end lost 6 bases, and 7 bases lay between the germline ends. This CDR3 region has 12 residues. The CDR3 protein is CASSSSGQPQHF. CDR3 DNA sequence: TGTGCCAGCAGTTCGTCGGGTCAGCCCCAGCATTTT.

This chain joins TRBV15 and TRBJ1-4; 7 nucleotides line up with TRBD1. The CDR3 totals 14 residues. Germline loops: CDR1 LNHNV, CDR2 YYDKDF (reference sequence). V was pared by 5 bases and J by 7 bases, with 7 bases of the junction left unmatched. The CDR3 bases are TGTGCCACCAGCGTCCGGACAGGTCTTGAAAAACTGTTTTTT. Its translation: CATSVRTGLEKLFF.

This chain joins TRBV28 and TRBJ1-2; 10 bases are shared with TRBD1. With V trimmed by 3 bases and J by 8 bases, 12 bases remained unmatched. CDR1 and CDR2 (germline): MDHEN, SYDVKM. CDR3 length: 16 residues. In DNA form, the CDR3 reads TGTGCCAGCAGTTTTGGGACGACAGGGGGCGGTCGGGGCTACACCTTC. It is translated as CASSFGTTGGGRGYTF.

The V call is TRBV7-8, the J call TRBJ2-7; 14 nucleotides line up with TRBD2. Germline loops: CDR1 SGHVS, CDR2 FQNEAQ. V shed 5 bases and J 0 bases; nucleotides not matched to a gene: 6. The CDR3 has 17 residues. For the CDR3, the DNA is TGTGCCAGCAGCCCGGGACTAGCGGGGGAGCGCTCCTACGAGCAGTACTTC. Its protein is CASSPGLAGERSYEQYF.

The chain uses TRBV5-1 and TRBJ2-7; tentative D call: TRBD2 (6 bases). The CDR3 extends over 14 amino acids. Germline loops: CDR1 SGHRS, CDR2 YFSETQ. V shed 4 bases and J shed 3 bases, with 14 bases lying between them. The CDR3 sequence: CASSGGRSGYEQYF. The DNA for the CDR3 is TGCGCCAGCAGCGGGGGGAGATCCGGCTACGAGCAGTACTTC.

This sequence joins TRBV7-9 and TRBJ2-5, with D hard to call. The assigned J gene may be wrong: the sequence end matches TRBJ2-7 better. Germline V CDR1 and CDR2: SEHNR, FQNEAQ (reference sequence). The CDR3 runs 12 residues. The CDR3 DNA reads TGTGCCAGCCCCCCTAAAACCCCCGAGCAGTACTTC. This sequence encodes CASPPKTPEQYF.

The CDR3 region is CASTELGRGITKNIQYF. The CDR3 coding sequence is TGTGCCAGCACCGAACTGGGCAGGGGGATAACCAAAAACATTCAGTACTTC. The chain links TRBV7-9 to TRBJ2-4, with 7 bases matching TRBD1. The CDR3 extends over 17 amino acids. Germline loops: CDR1 SEHNR, CDR2 FQNEAQ (reference sequence). V was clipped by 7 bases and J by 2 bases; unmatched bases: 14. The full variable domain, its missing parts supplied by reference TRBV7-9 and TRBJ2-4, is DTGVSQNPRHKITKRGQNVTFRCDPISEHNRLYWYRQTLGQGPEFLTYFQNEAQLEKSRLLSDRFSAERPKGSFSTLEIQRTEQGDSAMYLCASTELGRGITKNIQYFGAGTRLSVL.

This rearrangement joins TRBV11-2 to TRBJ2-7; 8 nucleotides align to TRBD1. Germline V gives CDR1 SGHAT, CDR2 FQNNGV. V lost 5 bases to trimming and J lost 5 bases; unmatched junction nucleotides: 17. This CDR3 region has 17 residues. CDR3 nucleotide sequence: TGTGCCAGCAGCCCATACCCCATGGACAGGGAAGGCGACGAGCAGTACTTC. Its translation: CASSPYPMDREGDEQYF.

The V call is TRBV25-1, the J call TRBJ2-1; 13 nucleotides match TRBD2. Germline V lookup: CDR1 MGHDK, CDR2 SYGVNS. This CDR3 has 17 amino acids. Trimming removed 6 bases from V and 4 bases from J; junction bases left unmatched: 9. CDR3 nucleotides: TGTGCCAGCAGCGAGGGGACTAGCGGGATCTATTACAATGAGCAGTTCTTC. As protein: CASSEGTSGIYYNEQFF.

This chain joins TRBV27 and TRBJ2-1, with 7 bases identical to TRBD1. Unmatched junction bases numbered 1, after V lost 8 bases and J lost 3 bases. This CDR3 spans 12 amino acids. CDR1 is MNHEY, CDR2 SMNVEV, per germline (reference sequence). The CDR3 coding sequence is TGTGCCAGCTGGGACAGCTACAATGAGCAGTTCTTC. Its protein product is CASWDSYNEQFF.

This chain uses TRBV28 with TRBJ1-4, with 11 bases identical to TRBD1. The CDR3 is 15 amino acids. Trimming cost V 5 bases and J 7 bases; bases outside gene matches: 6. Germline loops: CDR1 MDHEN, CDR2 SYDVKM. The CDR3 nucleotides read TGTGCCAGCAGTCGTAAGGACAGGGGGCTTGAAAAACTGTTTTTT. It translates to CASSRKDRGLEKLFF. Complete variable domain (other parts from reference TRBV28 and TRBJ1-4): DVKVTQSSRYLVKRTGEKVFLECVQDMDHENMFWYRQDPGLGLRLIYFSYDVKMKEKGDIPEGYSVSREKKERFSLILESASTNQTSMYLCASSRKDRGLEKLFFGSGTQLSVL.

This chain connects TRBV7-2 to TRBJ1-2; 7 bases align to TRBD1. J lost 4 bases, V lost 6 bases, and 17 bases had no gene match. Germline CDR1 reads SGHTA; CDR2 reads FQGNSA. The CDR3 runs to 17 residues. The CDR3 loop is CASRSTGSEIQGYGYTF. The CDR3 DNA reads TGTGCCAGCAGATCGACAGGGTCGGAAATACAAGGCTATGGCTACACCTTC.

V is TRBV21-1 and J is TRBJ2-7; the listed D gene, TRBD2, was not tested against the DNA. TRBV21-1 constitutes a pseudogene. The length of the CDR3 is 16 residues. Here the CDR3 reads CASSKRLAGVGYEQYF. The CDR3 bases are TGTGCCAGCAGCAAAAGACTAGCGGGAGTCGGCTACGAGCAGTACTTC.

This chain links TRBV18 with TRBJ2-5, with unresolved D. V was pared by 0 bases and J by 5 bases, with 16 bases between. Germline assignment: CDR1 KGHSH and CDR2 LQKENI. The CDR3 is made up of 16 amino acids. CDR3 amino acids: CASSPPGFFSSETQYF. CDR3 DNA sequence: TGTGCCAGCTCACCACCTGGCTTCTTTTCTTCGGAGACCCAGTACTTC.

Only one count was recorded for this clone. The chain combines TRBV28 with TRBJ1-3; D possibly corresponds to TRBD1 (5 bases). The V end lost 4 bases, the J end lost 0 bases, and 16 bases lay between the germline ends. This CDR3 has 17 residues. Germline assignment: CDR1 MDHEN and CDR2 SYDVKM. CDR3 nucleotides: TGTGCCAGCAGTTCTACCGGGACTGCGCTCTCTGGAAACACCATATATTTT. Its protein product is CASSSTGTALSGNTIYF. Using reference TRBV28 and TRBJ1-3 for the parts outside the CDR3, the full variable domain is DVKVTQSSRYLVKRTGEKVFLECVQDMDHENMFWYRQDPGLGLRLIYFSYDVKMKEKGDIPEGYSVSREKKERFSLILESASTNQTSMYLCASSSTGTALSGNTIYFGEGSWLTVV.

The chain employs TRBV6-5 and TRBJ2-5, with D possibly TRBD2 on 5 matching bases. Between the trimmed V and J ends, which lost 5 bases and 3 bases, there was a span of 10 bases. The germline CDR1 and CDR2 sequences are MNHEY and SVGAGI. The CDR3 runs 13 residues. The CDR3, as DNA: TGTGCCAGCAGTCTTACTAGGGAAGAGACCCAGTACTTC. Translation: CASSLTREETQYF.

A few counts support this clone. The gene calls are TRBV19 and TRBJ1-1; no reliable D call. This CDR3 spans 14 amino acids. V was cut by 4 bases and J by 5 bases, with 14 bases left in between. Germline lookup yields CDR1 LNHDA and CDR2 SQIVND (reference sequence). CDR3 amino acids: CASSTTAAGTEAFF. The CDR3 DNA reads as TGTGCCAGTAGTACAACGGCCGCCGGGACTGAAGCTTTCTTT.

The CDR3 nucleotides are TGTGCCACCAGCAGAGGGGGCACAGTCTCGAACTATGGCTACACCTTC. As protein: CATSRGGTVSNYGYTF. V and J are TRBV15 and TRBJ1-2; D is possibly TRBD1 (5 bases). The length of the CDR3 is 16 residues. With 1 base removed from V and 2 bases from J, the gap between germline ends came to 14 bases. CDR1 LNHNV and CDR2 YYDKDF come from the germline V gene (reference sequence). Drawing the rest from reference TRBV15 and TRBJ1-2, the complete variable domain is DAMVIQNPRYQVTQFGKPVTLSCSQTLNHNVMYWYQQKSSQAPKLLFHYYDKDFNNEADTPDNFQSRRPNTSFCFLDIRSPGLGDTAMYLCATSRGGTVSNYGYTFGSGTRLTVV.

The chain couples TRBV9 to TRBJ2-7; weak D call: TRBD1 (5 bases). The CDR3 totals 14 residues. The V end was cut by 0 bases, the J end by 0 bases, with 7 bases between. The germline CDR1 and CDR2 sequences are SGDLS and YYNGEE. This chain's CDR3 is CASSVEGVSYEQYF. The CDR3 bases are TGTGCCAGCAGCGTAGAAGGGGTCTCCTACGAGCAGTACTTC. Full variable domain (rest looked up from reference TRBV9 and TRBJ2-7): DSGVTQTPKHLITATGQRVTLRCSPRSGDLSVYWYQQSLDQGLQFLIQYYNGEERAKGNILERFSAQQFPDLHSELNLSSLELGDSALYFCASSVEGVSYEQYFGPGTRLTVT.

V and J are TRBV27 and TRBJ2-1; D remains unclear. With 1 base removed from V and 7 bases from J, the gap between germline ends came to 8 bases. Germline CDR1 is MNHEY and CDR2 is SMNVEV (reference sequence). The CDR3 spans 13 residues. CDR3 DNA sequence: TGTGCCAGCAGTTTATGGCCCAGAAATGAGCAGTTCTTC. Its protein is CASSLWPRNEQFF.

The V gene is TRBV4-2, the J gene TRBJ2-5, with 11 positions matching TRBD2. Germline trimming cut 3 bases from V and 0 bases from J; bases unmatched to any gene: 3. CDR1 and CDR2 from the germline V gene are LGHNA and YNFKEQ. The CDR3 totals 16 residues. CDR3 protein: CASSHRLAGNQETQYF. CDR3 in DNA: TGTGCCAGCAGCCACAGACTAGCGGGGAACCAAGAGACCCAGTACTTC.

This chain's CDR3 is CASSLQTGGESPLHF. The DNA of the CDR3 is TGTGCCAGCAGTCTTCAGACAGGGGGCGAATCACCCCTCCACTTT. The rearrangement joins TRBV6-1 to TRBJ1-6; 10 positions agree with TRBD1. The CDR3 spans 15 residues. V was clipped by 5 bases and J by 10 bases; unmatched bases: 8. Germline values: CDR1 MNHNS, CDR2 SASEGT.

This chain connects TRBV7-9 to TRBJ2-3; 9 bases align to TRBD1. The CDR3 spans 14 residues. Germline V gene sequence: CDR1 SEHNR, CDR2 FQNEAQ (reference sequence). V was pared by 1 base and J by 9 bases, with 5 bases of the junction left unmatched. CDR3 loop: CASSLEQGAYTQYF. As DNA, the CDR3 is TGTGCCAGCAGCTTAGAACAGGGGGCCTACACGCAGTATTTT.

The gene calls are TRBV7-8 and TRBJ1-2, with D uncertain. CDR1 SGHVS and CDR2 FQNEAQ come from the germline V gene. Trimming cost V 1 base and J 13 bases, with 10 bases left between them. The CDR3 loop spans 11 amino acids. CDR3 nucleotides: TGTGCCAGCAGCTTAGTTGAGGTCTCCACCTTC. Protein sequence: CASSLVEVSTF.